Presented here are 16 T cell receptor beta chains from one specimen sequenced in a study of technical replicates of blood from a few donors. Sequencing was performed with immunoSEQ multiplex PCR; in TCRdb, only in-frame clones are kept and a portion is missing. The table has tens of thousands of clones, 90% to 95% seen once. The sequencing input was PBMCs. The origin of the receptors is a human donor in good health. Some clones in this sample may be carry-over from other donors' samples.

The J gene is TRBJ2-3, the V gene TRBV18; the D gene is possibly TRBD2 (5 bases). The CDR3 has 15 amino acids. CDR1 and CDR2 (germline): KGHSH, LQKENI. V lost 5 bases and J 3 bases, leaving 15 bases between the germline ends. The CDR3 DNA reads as TGTGCCAGCTCAACTCTCCGACGGGAAACAGATACGCAGTATTTT. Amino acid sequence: CASSTLRRETDTQYF.

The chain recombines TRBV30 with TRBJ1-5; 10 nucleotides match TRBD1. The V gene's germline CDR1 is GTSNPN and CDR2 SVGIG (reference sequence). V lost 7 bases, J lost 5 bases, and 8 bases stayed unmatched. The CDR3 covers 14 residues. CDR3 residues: CAFTGQGGYQPQHF. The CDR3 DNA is TGTGCCTTCACTGGACAGGGGGGTTATCAGCCCCAGCATTTT. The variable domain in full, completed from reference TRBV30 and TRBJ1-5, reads SQTIHQWPATLVQPVGSPLSLECTVEGTSNPNLYWYRQAAGRGLQLLFYSVGIGQISSEVPQNLSASRPQDRQFILSSKKLLLSDSGFYLCAFTGQGGYQPQHFGDGTRLSIL.

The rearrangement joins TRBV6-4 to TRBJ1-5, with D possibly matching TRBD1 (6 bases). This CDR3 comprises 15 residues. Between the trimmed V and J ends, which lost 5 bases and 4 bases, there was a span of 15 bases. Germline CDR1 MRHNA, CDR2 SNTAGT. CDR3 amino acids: CASSPTRGRNQPQHF. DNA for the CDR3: TGTGCCAGCAGTCCTACCAGGGGCAGAAATCAGCCCCAGCATTTT.

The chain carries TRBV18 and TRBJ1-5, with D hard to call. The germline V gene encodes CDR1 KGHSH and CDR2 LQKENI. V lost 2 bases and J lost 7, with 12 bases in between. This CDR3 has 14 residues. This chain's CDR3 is CASSPGSERQPQHF. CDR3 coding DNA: TGTGCCAGCTCACCAGGGTCAGAGCGACAGCCCCAGCATTTT.

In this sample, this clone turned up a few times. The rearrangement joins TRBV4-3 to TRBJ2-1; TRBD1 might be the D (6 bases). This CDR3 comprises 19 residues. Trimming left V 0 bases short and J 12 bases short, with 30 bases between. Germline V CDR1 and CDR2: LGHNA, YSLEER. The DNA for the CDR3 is TGCGCCAGCAGCCAAGAGCTCGGGTGGGGACACAAAGGGTCTAGGGGGCAGTTCTTC. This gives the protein CASSQELGWGHKGSRGQFF.

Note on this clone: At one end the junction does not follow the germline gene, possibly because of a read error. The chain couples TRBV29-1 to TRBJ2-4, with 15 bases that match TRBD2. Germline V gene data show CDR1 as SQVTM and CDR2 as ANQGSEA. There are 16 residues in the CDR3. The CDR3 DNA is TGCAGCGTGGGACTAGCGGGGGGAAAAGCCCAAAACATTCAGTACTTC. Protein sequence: CSVGLAGGKAQNIQYF.

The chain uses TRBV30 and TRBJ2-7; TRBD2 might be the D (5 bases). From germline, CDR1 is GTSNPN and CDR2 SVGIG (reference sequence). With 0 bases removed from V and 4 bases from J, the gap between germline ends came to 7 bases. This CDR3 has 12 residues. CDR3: CAWSVGGYEQYF. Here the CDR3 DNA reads TGTGCCTGGAGTGTCGGCGGGTACGAGCAGTACTTC.

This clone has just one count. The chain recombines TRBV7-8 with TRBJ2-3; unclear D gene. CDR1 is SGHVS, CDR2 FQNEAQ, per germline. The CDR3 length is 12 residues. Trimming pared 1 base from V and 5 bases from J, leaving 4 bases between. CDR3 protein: CASSLDKDTQYF. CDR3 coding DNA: TGTGCCAGCAGCTTAGATAAAGATACGCAGTATTTT. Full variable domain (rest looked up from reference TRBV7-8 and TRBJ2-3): GAGVSQSPRYKVAKRGQDVALRCDPISGHVSLFWYQQALGQGPEFLTYFQNEAQLDKSGLPSDRFFAERPEGSVSTLKIQRTQQEDSAVYLCASSLDKDTQYFGPGTRLTVL.

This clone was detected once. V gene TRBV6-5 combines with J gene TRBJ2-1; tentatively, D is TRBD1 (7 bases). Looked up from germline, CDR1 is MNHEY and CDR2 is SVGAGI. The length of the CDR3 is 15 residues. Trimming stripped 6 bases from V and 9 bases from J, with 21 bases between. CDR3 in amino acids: CASRSAEGAFFEQFF. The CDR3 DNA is TGTGCCAGCAGATCGGCGGAGGGGGCGTTCTTTGAGCAGTTCTTC.

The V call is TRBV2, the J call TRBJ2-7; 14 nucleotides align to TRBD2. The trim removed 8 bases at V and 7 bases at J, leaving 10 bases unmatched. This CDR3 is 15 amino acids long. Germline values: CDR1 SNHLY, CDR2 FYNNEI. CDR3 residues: CASRKGLAGASEQYF. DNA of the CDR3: TGTGCCAGCCGGAAGGGACTAGCGGGGGCATCTGAGCAGTACTTC.

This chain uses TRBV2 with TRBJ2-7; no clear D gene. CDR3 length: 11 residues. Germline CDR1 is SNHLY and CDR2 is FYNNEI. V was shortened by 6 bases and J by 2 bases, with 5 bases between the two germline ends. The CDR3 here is CASSLTYEQYF. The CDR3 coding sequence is TGTGCCAGCAGCCTTACCTACGAGCAGTACTTC. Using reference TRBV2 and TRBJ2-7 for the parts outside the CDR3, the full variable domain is EPEVTQTPSHQVTQMGQEVILRCVPISNHLYFYWYRQILGQKVEFLVSFYNNEISEKSEIFDDQFSVERPDGSNFTLKIRSTKLEDSAMYFCASSLTYEQYFGPGTRLTVT.

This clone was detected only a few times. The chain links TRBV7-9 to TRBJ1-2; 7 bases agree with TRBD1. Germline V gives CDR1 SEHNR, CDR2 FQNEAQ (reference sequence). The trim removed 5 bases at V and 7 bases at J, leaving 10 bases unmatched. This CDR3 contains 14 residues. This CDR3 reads CASSVGTANGGYTF. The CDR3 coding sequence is TGTGCCAGCAGCGTCGGGACAGCCAACGGTGGCTACACCTTC.

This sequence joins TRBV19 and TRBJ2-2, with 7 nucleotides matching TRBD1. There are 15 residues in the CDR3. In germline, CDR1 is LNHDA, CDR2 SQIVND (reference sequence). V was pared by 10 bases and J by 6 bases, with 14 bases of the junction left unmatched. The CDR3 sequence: CANLKTGMWSGELFF. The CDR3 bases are TGTGCCAACTTAAAGACAGGGATGTGGTCCGGGGAGCTGTTTTTT.

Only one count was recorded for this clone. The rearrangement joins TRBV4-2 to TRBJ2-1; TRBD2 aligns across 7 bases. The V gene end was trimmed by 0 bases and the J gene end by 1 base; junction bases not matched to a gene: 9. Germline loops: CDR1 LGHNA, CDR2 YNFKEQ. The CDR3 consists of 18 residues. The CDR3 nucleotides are TGTGCCAGCAGCCAAGAGGGGGGGAGGGCCGGATCCTACAATGAGCAGTTCTTC. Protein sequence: CASSQEGGRAGSYNEQFF.

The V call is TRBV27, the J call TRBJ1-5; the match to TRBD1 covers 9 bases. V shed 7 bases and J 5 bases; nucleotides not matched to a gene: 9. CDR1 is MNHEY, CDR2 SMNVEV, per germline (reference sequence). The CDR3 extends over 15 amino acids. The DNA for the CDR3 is TGTGCCAGCACCCGAGGGACAGGGAGAGATCAGCCCCAGCATTTT. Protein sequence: CASTRGTGRDQPQHF.

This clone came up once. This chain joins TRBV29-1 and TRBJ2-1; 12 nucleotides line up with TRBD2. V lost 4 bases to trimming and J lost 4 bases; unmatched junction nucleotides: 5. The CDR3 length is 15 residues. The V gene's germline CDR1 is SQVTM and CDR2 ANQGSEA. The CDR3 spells CSVVPTSGSYNEQFF. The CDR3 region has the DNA TGCAGCGTTGTCCCGACTAGCGGGAGTTACAATGAGCAGTTCTTC.